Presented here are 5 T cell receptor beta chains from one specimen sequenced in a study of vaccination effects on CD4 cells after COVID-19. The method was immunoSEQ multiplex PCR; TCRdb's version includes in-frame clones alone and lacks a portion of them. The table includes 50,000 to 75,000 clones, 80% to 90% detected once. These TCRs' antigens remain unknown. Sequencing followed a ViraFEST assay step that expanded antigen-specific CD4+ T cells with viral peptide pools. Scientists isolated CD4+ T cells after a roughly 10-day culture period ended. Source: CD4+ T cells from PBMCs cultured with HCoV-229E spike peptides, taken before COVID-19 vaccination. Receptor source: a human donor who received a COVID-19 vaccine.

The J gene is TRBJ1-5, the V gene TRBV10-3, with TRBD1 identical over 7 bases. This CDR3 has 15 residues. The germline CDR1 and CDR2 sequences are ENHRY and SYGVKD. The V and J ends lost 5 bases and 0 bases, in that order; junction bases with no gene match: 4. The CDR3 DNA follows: TGTGCCATCAGTCGAGGGGGCAGTAGCAATCAGCCCCAGCATTTT. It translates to CAISRGGSSNQPQHF.

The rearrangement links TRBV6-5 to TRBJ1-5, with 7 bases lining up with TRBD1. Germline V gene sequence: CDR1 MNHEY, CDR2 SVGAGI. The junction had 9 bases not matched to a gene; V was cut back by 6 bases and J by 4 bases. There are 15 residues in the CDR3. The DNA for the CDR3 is TGTGCCAGCAGGCCCCCAGGGGGAGAGAATCAGCCCCAGCATTTT. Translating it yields CASRPPGGENQPQHF.

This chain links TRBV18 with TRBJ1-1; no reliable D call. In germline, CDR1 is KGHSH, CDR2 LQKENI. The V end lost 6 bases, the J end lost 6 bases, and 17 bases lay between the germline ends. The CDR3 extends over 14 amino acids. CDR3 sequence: CASSPTFEGAEAFF. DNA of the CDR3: TGTGCCAGCTCGCCAACGTTCGAAGGAGCTGAAGCTTTCTTT.

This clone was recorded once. DNA of the CDR3: TGTGCCAGCAGCCAAGAGGTCGCCGGACAGCGCCCTTCCTACGAGCAGTACGTC. Translated: CASSQEVAGQRPSYEQYV. This chain links TRBV3-1 (or the pseudogene TRBV3-2) with TRBJ2-7; maybe TRBD1 (6 bases). The CDR3 consists of 18 residues. V was pared by 0 bases and J by 1 base, with 19 bases between. CDR1 and CDR2 from the germline V gene are LGHDT and YNNKEL (reference sequence).

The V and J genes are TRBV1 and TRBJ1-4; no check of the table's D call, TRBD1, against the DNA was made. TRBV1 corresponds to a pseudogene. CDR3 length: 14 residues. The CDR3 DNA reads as TGCACCAGCAGCCAAGATAGCAGGGATGAAAAACTGTTTTTT. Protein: CTSSQDSRDEKLFF.